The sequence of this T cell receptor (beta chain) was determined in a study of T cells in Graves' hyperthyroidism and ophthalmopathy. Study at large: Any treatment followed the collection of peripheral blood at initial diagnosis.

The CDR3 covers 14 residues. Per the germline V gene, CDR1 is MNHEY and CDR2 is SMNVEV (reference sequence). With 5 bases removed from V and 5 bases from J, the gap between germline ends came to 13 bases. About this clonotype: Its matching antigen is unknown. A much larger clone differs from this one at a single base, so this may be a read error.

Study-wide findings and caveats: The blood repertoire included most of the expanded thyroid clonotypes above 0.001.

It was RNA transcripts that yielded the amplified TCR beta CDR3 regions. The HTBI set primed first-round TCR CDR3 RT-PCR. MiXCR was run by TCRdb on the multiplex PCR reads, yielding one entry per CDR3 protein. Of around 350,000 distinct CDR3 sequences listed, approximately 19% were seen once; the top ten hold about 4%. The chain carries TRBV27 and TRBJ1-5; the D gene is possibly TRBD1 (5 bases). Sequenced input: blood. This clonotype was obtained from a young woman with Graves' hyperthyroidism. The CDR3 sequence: CASSRGIGDQPQHF. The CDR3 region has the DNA TGTGCCAGCAGTAGGGGTATAGGCGATCAGCCCCAGCATTTT.